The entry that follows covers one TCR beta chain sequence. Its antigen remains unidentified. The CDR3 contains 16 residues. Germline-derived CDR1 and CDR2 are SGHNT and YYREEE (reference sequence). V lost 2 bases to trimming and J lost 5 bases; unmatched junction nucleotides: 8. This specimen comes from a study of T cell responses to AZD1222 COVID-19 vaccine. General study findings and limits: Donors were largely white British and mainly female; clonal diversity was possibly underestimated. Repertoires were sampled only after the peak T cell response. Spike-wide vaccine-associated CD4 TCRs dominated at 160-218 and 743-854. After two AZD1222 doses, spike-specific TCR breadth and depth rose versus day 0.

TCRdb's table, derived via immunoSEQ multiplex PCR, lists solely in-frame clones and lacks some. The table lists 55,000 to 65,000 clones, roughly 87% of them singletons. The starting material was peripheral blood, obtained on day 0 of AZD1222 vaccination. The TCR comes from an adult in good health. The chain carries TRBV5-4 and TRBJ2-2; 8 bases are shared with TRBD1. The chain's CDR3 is CASSLGQGAMTGELFF. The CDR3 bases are TGTGCCAGCAGCTTAGGGCAGGGGGCGATGACCGGGGAGCTGTTTTTT.